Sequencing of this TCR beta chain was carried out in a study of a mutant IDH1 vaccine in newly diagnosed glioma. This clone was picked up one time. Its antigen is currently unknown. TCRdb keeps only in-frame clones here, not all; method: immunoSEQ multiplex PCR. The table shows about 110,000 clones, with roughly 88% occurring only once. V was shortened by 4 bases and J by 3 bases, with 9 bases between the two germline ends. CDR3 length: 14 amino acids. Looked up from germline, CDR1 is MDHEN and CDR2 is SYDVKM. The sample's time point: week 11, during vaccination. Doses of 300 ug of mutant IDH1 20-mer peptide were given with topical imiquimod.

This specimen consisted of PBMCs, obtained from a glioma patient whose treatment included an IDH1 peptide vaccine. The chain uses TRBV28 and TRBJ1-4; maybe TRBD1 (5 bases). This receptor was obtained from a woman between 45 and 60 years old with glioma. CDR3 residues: CASSSWDPNEKLFF. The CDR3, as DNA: TGTGCCAGCAGTTCCTGGGACCCTAATGAAAAACTGTTTTTT.